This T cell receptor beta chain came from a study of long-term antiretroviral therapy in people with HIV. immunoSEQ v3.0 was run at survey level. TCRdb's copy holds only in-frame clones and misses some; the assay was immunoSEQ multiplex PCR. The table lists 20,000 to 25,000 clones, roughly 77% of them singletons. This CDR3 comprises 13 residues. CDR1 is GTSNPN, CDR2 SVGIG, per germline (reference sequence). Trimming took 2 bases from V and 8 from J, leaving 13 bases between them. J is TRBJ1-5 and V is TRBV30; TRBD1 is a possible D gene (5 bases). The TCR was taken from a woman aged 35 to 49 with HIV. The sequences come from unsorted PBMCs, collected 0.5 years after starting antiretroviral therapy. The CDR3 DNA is TGTGCCTGGAGTTTGGGACTTAATAAGCCCCAGCATTTT. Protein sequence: CAWSLGLNKPQHF.